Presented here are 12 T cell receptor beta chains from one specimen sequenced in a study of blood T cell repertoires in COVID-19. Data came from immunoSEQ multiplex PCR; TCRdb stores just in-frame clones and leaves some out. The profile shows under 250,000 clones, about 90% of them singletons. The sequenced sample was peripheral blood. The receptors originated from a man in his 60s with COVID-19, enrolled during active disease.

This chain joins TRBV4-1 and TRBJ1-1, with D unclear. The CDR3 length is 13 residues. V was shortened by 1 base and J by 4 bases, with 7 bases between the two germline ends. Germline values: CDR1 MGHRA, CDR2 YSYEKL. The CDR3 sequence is CASSQVRGTEAFF. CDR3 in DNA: TGCGCCAGCAGCCAAGTCAGAGGCACTGAAGCTTTCTTT.

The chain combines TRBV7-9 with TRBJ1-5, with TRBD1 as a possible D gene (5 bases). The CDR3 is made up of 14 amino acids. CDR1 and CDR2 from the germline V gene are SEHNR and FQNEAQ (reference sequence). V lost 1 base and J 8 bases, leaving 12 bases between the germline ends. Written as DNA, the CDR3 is TGTGCCAGCAGCTTAGGGGCAGGGTCCGAGCCCCAGCATTTT. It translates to CASSLGAGSEPQHF.

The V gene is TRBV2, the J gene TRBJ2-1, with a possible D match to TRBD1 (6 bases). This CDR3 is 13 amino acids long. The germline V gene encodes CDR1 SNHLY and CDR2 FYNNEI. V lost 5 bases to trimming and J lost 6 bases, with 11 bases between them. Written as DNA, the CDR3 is TGTGCCAGCAGTCGGACAGTTTTCAATGAGCAGTTCTTC. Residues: CASSRTVFNEQFF.

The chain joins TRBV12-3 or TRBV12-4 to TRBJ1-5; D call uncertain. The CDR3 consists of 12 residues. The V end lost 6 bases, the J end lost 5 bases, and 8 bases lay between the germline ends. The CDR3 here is CASSTMDQPQHF. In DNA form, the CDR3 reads TGTGCCAGCAGCACTATGGATCAGCCCCAGCATTTT.

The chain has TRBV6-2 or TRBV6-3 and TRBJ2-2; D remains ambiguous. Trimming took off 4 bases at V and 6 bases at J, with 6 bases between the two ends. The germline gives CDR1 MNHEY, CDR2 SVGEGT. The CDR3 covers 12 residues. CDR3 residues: CASSLFPGELFF. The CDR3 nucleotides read TGTGCCAGCAGTTTATTCCCCGGGGAGCTGTTTTTT.

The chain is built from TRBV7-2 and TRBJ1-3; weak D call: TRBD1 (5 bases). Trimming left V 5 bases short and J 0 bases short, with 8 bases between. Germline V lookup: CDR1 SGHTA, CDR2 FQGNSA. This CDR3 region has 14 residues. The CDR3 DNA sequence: TGTGCCAGCAGCCTGACAGTCTCTGGAAACACCATATATTTT. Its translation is CASSLTVSGNTIYF.

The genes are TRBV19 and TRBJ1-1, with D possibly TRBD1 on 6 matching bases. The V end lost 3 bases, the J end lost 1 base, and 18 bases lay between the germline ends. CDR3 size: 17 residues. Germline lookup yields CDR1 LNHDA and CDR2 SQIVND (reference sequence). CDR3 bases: TGTGCCAGTAGTATGGGAGCAGGGGTCGGTACGAACACTGAAGCTTTCTTT. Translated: CASSMGAGVGTNTEAFF. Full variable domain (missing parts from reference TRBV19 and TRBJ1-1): DGGITQSPKYLFRKEGQNVTLSCEQNLNHDAMYWYRQDPGQGLRLIYYSQIVNDFQKGDIAEGYSVSREKKESFPLTVTSAQKNPTAFYLCASSMGAGVGTNTEAFFGQGTRLTVV.

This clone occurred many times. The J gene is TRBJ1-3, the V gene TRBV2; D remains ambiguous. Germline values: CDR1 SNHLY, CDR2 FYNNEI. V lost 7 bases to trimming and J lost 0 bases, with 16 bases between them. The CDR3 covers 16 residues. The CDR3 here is CASKIVLSSSGNTIYF. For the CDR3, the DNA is TGTGCCAGCAAGATAGTTTTGTCCTCCTCTGGAAACACCATATATTTT.

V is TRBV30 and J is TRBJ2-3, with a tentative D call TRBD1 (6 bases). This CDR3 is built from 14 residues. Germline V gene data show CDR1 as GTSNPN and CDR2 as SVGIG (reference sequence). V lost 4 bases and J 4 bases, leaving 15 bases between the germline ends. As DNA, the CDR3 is TGTGCCTGGAACCAGGGGCAGGAAGCAGATACGCAGTATTTT. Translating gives CAWNQGQEADTQYF.

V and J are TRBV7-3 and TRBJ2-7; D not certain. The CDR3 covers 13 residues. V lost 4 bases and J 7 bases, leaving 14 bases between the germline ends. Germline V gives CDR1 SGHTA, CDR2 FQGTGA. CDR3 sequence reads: CASSYRSGREQYF. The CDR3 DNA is TGTGCCAGCAGCTATAGAAGTGGTCGGGAGCAGTACTTC.

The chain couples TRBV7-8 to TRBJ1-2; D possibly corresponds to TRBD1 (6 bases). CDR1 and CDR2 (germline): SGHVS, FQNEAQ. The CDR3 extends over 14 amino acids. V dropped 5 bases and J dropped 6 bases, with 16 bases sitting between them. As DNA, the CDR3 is TGTGCCAGCAGCCCAGTGACGGCAGGGGATGGCTACACCTTC. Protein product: CASSPVTAGDGYTF.

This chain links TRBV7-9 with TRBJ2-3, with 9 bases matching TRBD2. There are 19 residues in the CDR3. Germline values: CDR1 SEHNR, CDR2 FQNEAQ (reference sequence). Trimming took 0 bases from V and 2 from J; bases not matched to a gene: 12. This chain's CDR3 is CASSLAPVGGRANTDTQYF. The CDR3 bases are TGTGCCAGCAGCTTAGCCCCGGTTGGCGGGAGGGCCAACACAGATACGCAGTATTTT. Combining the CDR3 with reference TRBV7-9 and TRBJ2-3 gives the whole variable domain DTGVSQNPRHKITKRGQNVTFRCDPISEHNRLYWYRQTLGQGPEFLTYFQNEAQLEKSRLLSDRFSAERPKGSFSTLEIQRTEQGDSAMYLCASSLAPVGGRANTDTQYFGPGTRLTVL.